This entry lists 15 T cell receptor beta chains sequenced from one sample in a study of T cell clonality in common variable immunodeficiency. Study-wide points: Common variable immunodeficiency TCR beta sequences reportedly had fewer deletions and N-nucleotide insertions.

Using immunoSEQ multiplex PCR, the repertoire was profiled, and TCRdb retains in-frame clones only, with some absent. The sample holds tens of thousands of clones, and no clone turns up only once. Their target antigens are unknown. Sequences were obtained from peripheral blood mononuclear cells. The origin of the receptors is a human donor with common variable immunodeficiency.

This clone has a handful of counts. The DNA ends 3 residues before the CDR3 does, and the rest of the CDR3 is filled in from the germline J gene. The rearrangement links TRBV19 to TRBJ2-1, with a possible D match to TRBD1 (5 bases). The CDR3 totals 13 residues. Germline CDR1 and CDR2: LNHDA and SQIVND (reference sequence). Deletions cut 1 base from V and 8 bases from J, with 9 bases between. The CDR3 loop reads CASSIGRVDEQFF. CDR3 DNA, as far as it was read: TGTGCCAGTAGTATAGGCAGGGTCGATGAG.

This clone was detected many times. The read gets to within 3 residues of the CDR3 end, and the germline J gene fills in the rest. This sequence joins TRBV7-2 and TRBJ2-1, with D possibly being TRBD1 (6 bases). This CDR3 has 15 residues. V lost 5 bases to trimming and J lost 6 bases, with 17 bases between them. Germline CDR1 and CDR2: SGHTA and FQGNSA. This chain's CDR3 is CASSEGQFSSNEQFF. The sequenced CDR3 bases are TGTGCCAGCAGCGAGGGACAATTCTCATCCAATGAG.

This clone was observed many times. Coverage ceases 3 residues before the CDR3 finishes, and the germline J gene fills in the end. V and J are TRBV20-1 and TRBJ2-2, with 10 nucleotides matching TRBD2. Germline V gene lookup returns CDR1 DFQATT and CDR2 SNEGSKA (reference sequence). This CDR3 is built from 15 residues. The ends lost 0 bases at V and 3 bases at J; junction bases unmatched: 1. The CDR3 bases that were read are TGCAGTGCTAGAGATCTAGCGGGGGACACCGGGGAG. Its translation: CSARDLAGDTGE. The whole CDR3 reads CSARDLAGDTGELFF.

A few counts support this clone. The CDR3 DNA, read in part, is TGTGCCAGCAGCTCTTGGGACAGGGCAGGC. Amino acids: CASSSWDRAG. The entire CDR3 protein reads CASSSWDRAGYTF. The chain employs TRBV7-2 and TRBJ1-2; 9 bases map to TRBD1. The read falls 3 residues short of the CDR3 end, and the missing part is taken from the germline J gene. CDR1 is SGHTA and CDR2 is FQGNSA in the germline V gene. This CDR3 region has 13 residues.

Points on this clone: The sequenced fragment ends 3 residues before the CDR3 boundary, so the rest is inferred from the germline J gene. The genes are TRBV10-1 and TRBJ1-6; the D is unclear. Germline values: CDR1 WNHNN, CDR2 SYGVQD (reference sequence). V lost 3 bases to trimming and J lost 4 bases, with 10 bases between them. CDR3 length equals 15 residues. Incomplete CDR3 DNA: TGCGCCAGCAGTGAAGGTCGAACGTATAATTCACCC. Translated, it gives CASSEGRTYNSP. The full CDR3 sequence reads CASSEGRTYNSPLHF.

This clone turned up a few times. The CDR3 extends 3 residues past the end of the read, so its final part is completed from the germline J gene. The chain joins TRBV19 to TRBJ1-2; TRBD1 agrees at 9 bases. The V gene's germline CDR1 is LNHDA and CDR2 SQIVND (reference sequence). The CDR3 is made up of 13 amino acids. The V segment lost 4 bases and the J segment 6 bases; nucleotides outside the gene matches: 3. The CDR3 sequence is CASSTQGAHGYTF. CDR3 bases read: TGTGCCAGTAGTACACAGGGGGCTCATGGC. Full variable domain (remainder filled in from reference TRBV19 and TRBJ1-2): DGGITQSPKYLFRKEGQNVTLSCEQNLNHDAMYWYRQDPGQGLRLIYYSQIVNDFQKGDIAEGYSVSREKKESFPLTVTSAQKNPTAFYLCASSTQGAHGYTFGSGTRLTVV.

Points on this clone: Coverage ceases 3 residues before the CDR3 finishes, and the germline J gene fills in the end. The rearrangement uses TRBV11-2 and TRBJ2-7; TRBD2 agrees at 11 bases. The CDR3 runs 15 residues. After removal of 7 bases from V and 1 base from J, the junction contained 6 bases not matched to a gene. Germline CDR1 is SGHAT and CDR2 is FQNNGV. The CDR3 spells CASNLLAGGSYEQYF. CDR3 bases read: TGTGCCAGCAACCTCCTAGCGGGGGGTTCCTACGAG.

This clone was recorded many times. The read stops 3 residues short of the end of the CDR3; the missing end is completed from the germline J gene. The rearrangement joins TRBV5-4 to TRBJ1-2; TRBD1 matches at 8 bases. The CDR3 extends over 16 amino acids. Per germline, CDR1 SGHNT and CDR2 YYREEE (reference sequence). V dropped 4 bases and J dropped 4; count of bases not matched to a gene: 12. This CDR3 is CASSALQGANFYGYTF. Incomplete CDR3 DNA: TGTGCCAGCAGCGCCCTCCAGGGGGCGAATTTCTATGGC. Complete variable domain (other parts from reference TRBV5-4 and TRBJ1-2): ETGVTQSPTHLIKTRGQQVTLRCSSQSGHNTVSWYQQALGQGPQFIFQYYREEENGRGNFPPRFSGLQFPNYSSELNVNALELDDSALYLCASSALQGANFYGYTFGSGTRLTVV.

This clone was seen repeatedly, ten times or more. The CDR3 end falls 3 residues outside the read, so it is completed with the germline J gene. The chain couples TRBV20-1 to TRBJ2-3; 8 nucleotides match TRBD2. The CDR3 is made up of 15 amino acids. Losses at the gene ends were 3 bases for V and 1 base for J; bases not matched to a gene: 6. Per germline, CDR1 DFQATT and CDR2 SNEGSKA (reference sequence). The CDR3 bases that were read are TGCAGTGCTAGGTTACTAGCGGTCGGCACAGATACG. It translates to CSARLLAVGTDT. The full-length CDR3 reads as CSARLLAVGTDTQYF.

In this sample, this clone turned up many times. This CDR3 reads CASSKRDRASGNTIYF. The CDR3 bases that were read are TGTGCCAGCAGTAAACGGGACAGAGCCTCTGGAAACACC. The V call is TRBV2, the J call TRBJ1-3, with 7 bases fitting TRBD1. Read sequence stops 3 residues before the CDR3 end, and the germline J gene provides the missing end. The J segment lost 0 bases and the V segment lost 5 bases, leaving 7 bases of the junction unmatched. CDR3 size: 16 residues. The germline V gene encodes CDR1 SNHLY and CDR2 FYNNEI.

This clone has just a few counts. Its ends do not fully match the called genes, so a read error is possible. The CDR3 is cut off 3 residues early in the read; its end comes from the germline J gene. The chain uses TRBV7-9 and TRBJ1-5; D ambiguous. Looked up from germline, CDR1 is SEHNR and CDR2 is FQNEAQ (reference sequence). This CDR3 has 13 residues. The covered CDR3 bases are TGTGCCAGCAGCTTAGGTGGCAAGCAGCCC. Protein sequence: CASSLGGKQP. In full, the CDR3 reads CASSLGGKQPQHF. Full variable domain (outside the CDR3, taken from reference TRBV7-9 and TRBJ1-5): DTGVSQNPRHKITKRGQNVTFRCDPISEHNRLYWYRQTLGQGPEFLTYFQNEAQLEKSRLLSDRFSAERPKGSFSTLEIQRTEQGDSAMYLCASSLGGKQPQHFGDGTRLSIL.

A remark on this clone: The CDR3 goes on 3 residues after the read ends, and that part is filled in from the germline J gene. The chain employs TRBV18 and TRBJ2-3, with D perhaps TRBD1 (6 bases). V was cut by 3 bases and J by 2 bases, with 12 bases left in between. The CDR3 runs to 15 residues. Germline loops: CDR1 KGHSH, CDR2 LQKENI. The CDR3 is CASSPGAQITDTQYF. Partial CDR3 DNA: TGTGCCAGCTCACCGGGGGCGCAGATCACAGATACG.

This clone was seen repeatedly, ten times or more. The read ends 3 residues shy of where the CDR3 ends; the end is completed using the germline J gene. The genes are TRBV18 and TRBJ2-1; perhaps TRBD2 as D (5 bases). CDR3 length: 16 residues. Deletions cut 0 bases from V and 7 bases from J, with 16 bases between. Germline CDR1 KGHSH, CDR2 LQKENI. The chain's CDR3 is CASSPPLAPIENEQFF. Partial CDR3 DNA: TGTGCCAGCTCACCACCGTTAGCGCCCATTGAAAATGAG.

As for this clone: The DNA ends 3 residues before the CDR3 does, and the rest of the CDR3 is filled in from the germline J gene. The rearrangement uses TRBV7-9 and TRBJ1-1; 9 bases map to TRBD1. The CDR3 loop spans 13 amino acids. The J segment lost 6 bases and the V segment lost 5 bases, leaving 4 bases of the junction unmatched. Germline-derived CDR1 and CDR2 are SEHNR and FQNEAQ (reference sequence). CDR3 bases read: TGTGCCAGCAGCCGTGGGGACAGGGCTGAA. Residues: CASSRGDRAE. The CDR3 reads in full as CASSRGDRAEAFF.

This clone has only a few counts. The read comes to an end 3 residues before the CDR3 does, leaving the germline J gene to fill in the end. This chain links TRBV5-1 with TRBJ2-5; TRBD2 aligns across 9 bases. Per germline, CDR1 SGHRS and CDR2 YFSETQ. The CDR3 has 16 amino acids. Losses at the gene ends were 4 bases for V and 5 bases for J; bases not matched to a gene: 12. The CDR3: CASSRPLLAGDETQYF. The sequenced part of the CDR3 DNA is TGCGCCAGCAGCCGACCTTTGTTAGCGGGGGATGAGACC.